This entry lists 28 T cell receptor beta chains sequenced from one sample in a study of T-cell reconstitution after alpha-beta-depleted transplantation in children. During its preparation, the TCRbeta library received unique molecular identifiers. TCRdb independently ran MiXCR on the PCR reads; one entry per CDR3 protein. Found here are 640,000 or so distinct CDR3 sequences, about 15% of them singletons; the top ten hold approximately 1%. The sequenced sample was PBMCs from the stem cell graft donor, obtained from the stem cell graft. The receptors were sampled from a human donor who donated a stem cell graft to a child with acute myeloid leukemia.

The table lists this clonotype with many counts. The rearrangement joins TRBV29-1 to TRBJ2-3; D gene uncertain. V lost 1 base and J lost 2, with 7 bases in between. This CDR3 is 13 amino acids long. Germline lookup yields CDR1 SQVTM and CDR2 ANQGSEA. CDR3 sequence reads: CSVEGQYTDTQYF. The CDR3 bases are TGCAGCGTTGAAGGGCAGTACACAGATACGCAGTATTTT.

This clonotype was recorded a few times. V and J are TRBV7-9 and TRBJ1-3; D might be TRBD1 (6 bases). The length of the CDR3 is 15 residues. Trimming removed 6 bases at V and 0 bases at J, with 12 bases between. The germline gives CDR1 SEHNR, CDR2 FQNEAQ (reference sequence). The CDR3 sequence: CASSGGQSSGNTIYF. CDR3 DNA sequence: TGTGCCAGCAGTGGGGGCCAGAGCTCTGGAAACACCATATATTTT.

This clonotype was seen more than once but under ten times. This chain joins TRBV20-1 and TRBJ2-1; D is possibly TRBD2 (5 bases). V was trimmed by 6 bases and J by 6 bases, leaving 15 bases between them. The germline V gene has CDR1 DFQATT and CDR2 SNEGSKA (reference sequence). This CDR3 is built from 13 residues. CDR3 DNA: TGCAGTGCGCTGGACTCCCCTTTCAATGAGCAGTTCTTC. It is translated as CSALDSPFNEQFF.

This clonotype came up many times. The chain has TRBV20-1 and TRBJ2-7; 7 nucleotides align to TRBD1. The CDR3 has 12 residues. V was pared by 6 bases and J by 3 bases, with 5 bases of the junction left unmatched. Germline assignment: CDR1 DFQATT and CDR2 SNEGSKA (reference sequence). As DNA, the CDR3 is TGCAGTGCGCAACGACAGGGCTACGAGCAGTACTTC. Protein product: CSAQRQGYEQYF.

This clonotype was picked up a small number of times. The rearrangement joins TRBV4-1 to TRBJ2-2, with TRBD1 matching over 10 bases. The trim removed 3 bases at V and 2 bases at J, leaving 21 bases unmatched. Germline loops: CDR1 MGHRA, CDR2 YSYEKL. CDR3 length: 22 amino acids. The CDR3, as DNA: TGCGCCAGCAGCCACCCCCCCGGGACAGGGGTTAGGGGAGCCGCTAACACCGGGGAGCTGTTTTTT. Protein sequence: CASSHPPGTGVRGAANTGELFF.

The genes are TRBV7-3 and TRBJ2-7, with TRBD1 matching 11 bases. Per germline, CDR1 SGHTA and CDR2 FQGTGA. V lost 5 bases to trimming and J lost 5 bases; unmatched junction nucleotides: 2. The CDR3 runs 13 residues. CDR3 region: CASSRDRGNEQYF. The CDR3 coding sequence is TGTGCCAGCAGCCGGGACAGGGGGAACGAGCAGTACTTC.

This clonotype was found a few times. The V and J genes are TRBV13 and TRBJ1-5, with D perhaps matching TRBD1 (5 bases). CDR1 and CDR2 from the germline V gene are PRHDT and FYEKMQ (reference sequence). V was clipped by 4 bases and J by 0 bases, with 16 bases between them. The CDR3 spans 17 residues. The CDR3 sequence: CASSSRGSRDSNQPQHF. For the CDR3, the DNA is TGTGCCAGCAGCTCCCGCGGGAGCAGGGATAGCAATCAGCCCCAGCATTTT.

In this sample, this clonotype turned up a few times. The chain carries TRBV20-1 and TRBJ2-7; the D gene is possibly TRBD2 (6 bases). The CDR3 extends over 12 amino acids. Germline CDR1 is DFQATT and CDR2 is SNEGSKA (reference sequence). The V end was cut by 3 bases, the J end by 6 bases, with 12 bases between. CDR3 protein: CSARKTSSEQYF. Here the CDR3 DNA reads TGCAGTGCTAGGAAAACTAGCAGCGAGCAGTACTTC.

This clonotype was counted a single time. The chain carries TRBV15 and TRBJ2-3, with TRBD1 matching 8 bases. There are 15 residues in the CDR3. V was pared by 5 bases and J by 10 bases, with 14 bases of the junction left unmatched. Per germline, CDR1 LNHNV and CDR2 YYDKDF (reference sequence). For the CDR3, the DNA is TGTGCCACCAGCGTGAGGGACAGGATTCTCGTCCCGCAGTATTTT. Protein sequence: CATSVRDRILVPQYF. Complete variable domain (other parts from reference TRBV15 and TRBJ2-3): DAMVIQNPRYQVTQFGKPVTLSCSQTLNHNVMYWYQQKSSQAPKLLFHYYDKDFNNEADTPDNFQSRRPNTSFCFLDIRSPGLGDTAMYLCATSVRDRILVPQYFGPGTRLTVL.

The chain couples TRBV9 to TRBJ1-5; TRBD1 is a possible D gene (5 bases). Trimming removed 0 bases at V and 5 bases at J, with 9 bases between. The germline V gene has CDR1 SGDLS and CDR2 YYNGEE. This CDR3 has 14 residues. This CDR3 reads CASSVGLGHQPQHF. CDR3 DNA: TGTGCCAGCAGCGTAGGTCTGGGGCATCAGCCCCAGCATTTT.

This clonotype showed up many times. V and J are TRBV15 and TRBJ2-4; perhaps TRBD2 as D (6 bases). V shed 5 bases and J shed 1 base, with 18 bases lying between them. The CDR3 contains 17 residues. Germline CDR1 and CDR2: LNHNV and YYDKDF (reference sequence). CDR3 sequence: CATSSSTGVGAKNIQYF. In nucleotides, the CDR3 is TGTGCCACCAGCTCCTCGACGGGAGTAGGGGCCAAAAACATTCAGTACTTC.

This chain links TRBV30 with TRBJ2-1, with TRBD2 matching over 9 bases. The CDR3 extends over 16 amino acids. V trimming: 1 base; J trimming: 4 bases; junction bases outside the gene matches: 8. Germline V CDR1 and CDR2: GTSNPN, SVGIG (reference sequence). The CDR3 nucleotides are TGTGCCTGGAGTGCCCTACTAGCGGGCCCATACAATGAGCAGTTCTTC. Amino acids: CAWSALLAGPYNEQFF.

This clonotype appeared many times. The chain joins TRBV12-3 or TRBV12-4 to TRBJ2-1, with no clear D. Trimming stripped 6 bases from V and 0 bases from J, with 3 bases between. This CDR3 contains 12 residues. In nucleotides, the CDR3 is TGTGCCAGCAGCGCCTCCTACAATGAGCAGTTCTTC. Amino acid sequence: CASSASYNEQFF.

This clonotype was counted between two and nine times. CDR3 sequence (DNA): TGTGCCAGCAGCCAAGAACTAGCCGGCATTCAGTACTTC. Its translation: CASSQELAGIQYF. The chain uses TRBV14 and TRBJ2-4, with a tentative D call TRBD2 (6 bases). This CDR3 spans 13 amino acids. Germline V gives CDR1 SGHDN, CDR2 FVKESK. The V end lost 0 bases, the J end lost 9 bases, and 9 bases lay between the germline ends. Full variable domain (missing parts from reference TRBV14 and TRBJ2-4): EAGVTQFPSHSVIEKGQTVTLRCDPISGHDNLYWYRRVMGKEIKFLLHFVKESKQDESGMPNNRFLAERTGGTYSTLKVQPAELEDSGVYFCASSQELAGIQYFGAGTRLSVL.

The V gene is TRBV28, the J gene TRBJ2-5; 10 bases line up with TRBD1. CDR1 and CDR2 from the germline V gene are MDHEN and SYDVKM. This CDR3 has 15 amino acids. V gave up 5 bases and J gave up 7 bases; unmatched junction bases: 10. Written as DNA, the CDR3 is TGTGCCAGCAGTCGCGGGACAGGGGTTGGGGTGACCCAGTACTTC. It yields the protein CASSRGTGVGVTQYF.

The chain employs TRBV9 and TRBJ2-3, with TRBD2 matching over 11 bases. This CDR3 has 17 amino acids. J gave up 3 bases and V 0 bases, and 6 bases lay outside the gene matches. Germline V gene sequence: CDR1 SGDLS, CDR2 YYNGEE. CDR3 DNA sequence: TGTGCCAGCAGCGTAGCCGTAGCGGGGGGGAGTACAGATACGCAGTATTTT. It codes for CASSVAVAGGSTDTQYF.

This clonotype was seen only a few times. The chain is built from TRBV4-3 and TRBJ2-1; 7 bases fit TRBD2. The CDR3 runs to 15 residues. Germline CDR1 LGHNA, CDR2 YSLEER. V was clipped by 1 base and J by 3 bases; unmatched bases: 3. In DNA, the CDR3 is TGCGCCAGCAGCCAAGGCGGGGGAGGCTACAATGAGCAGTTCTTC. Its translation: CASSQGGGGYNEQFF.

V gene TRBV19 combines with J gene TRBJ2-5; 7 bases are a match to TRBD2. The CDR3 is 14 amino acids. The V and J ends lost 6 bases and 7 bases, in that order; junction bases with no gene match: 11. CDR1 and CDR2 from the germline V gene are LNHDA and SQIVND (reference sequence). As DNA, the CDR3 is TGTGCCAGTAGGGCTAGCGGCCGCCAGTCGACCCAGTACTTC. Translating it yields CASRASGRQSTQYF. Drawing the rest from reference TRBV19 and TRBJ2-5, the complete variable domain is DGGITQSPKYLFRKEGQNVTLSCEQNLNHDAMYWYRQDPGQGLRLIYYSQIVNDFQKGDIAEGYSVSREKKESFPLTVTSAQKNPTAFYLCASRASGRQSTQYFGPGTRLLVL.

This clonotype has ten or more counts. The chain joins TRBV11-2 to TRBJ2-5; D may be TRBD1 or TRBD2 (5 bases each). V dropped 3 bases and J dropped 5 bases, with 10 bases sitting between them. In germline, CDR1 is SGHAT, CDR2 FQNNGV. CDR3 length: 13 amino acids. The DNA of the CDR3 is TGTGCCAGCAGCTTCTCCGGGACGGAGACCCAGTACTTC. This sequence encodes CASSFSGTETQYF.

Remarks on this clonotype: One end of the junction is discordant with germline, which a read error may explain. The V and J genes are TRBV30 and TRBJ2-1; D possibly corresponds to TRBD2 (5 bases). CDR1 is GTSNPN and CDR2 is SVGIG in the germline V gene (reference sequence). The CDR3 extends over 13 amino acids. CDR3 DNA sequence: TGTACCTGGAGTGTACTAGAAAGAGGTGAGCAGTTCTTC. Translating gives CTWSVLERGEQFF.

V usage is TRBV24-1 and J usage is TRBJ2-5; 9 bases align to TRBD1. Germline values: CDR1 KGHDR, CDR2 SFDVKD. The CDR3 consists of 16 residues. Trimming cost V 1 base and J 4 bases; bases outside gene matches: 6. CDR3 sequence: CATSDLGTGRRETQYF. CDR3 DNA: TGTGCCACCAGTGATTTAGGGACAGGGCGGCGAGAGACCCAGTACTTC.

V gene TRBV12-3 or TRBV12-4 combines with J gene TRBJ1-4; TRBD1 agrees at 10 bases. There are 15 residues in the CDR3. V lost 4 bases to trimming and J lost 6 bases; unmatched junction nucleotides: 5. DNA for the CDR3: TGTGCCAGCAGTTGGGGGGACAGGGGAGATGAAAAACTGTTTTTT. Its protein product is CASSWGDRGDEKLFF.

This clonotype has a count of ten or more. V gene TRBV15 combines with J gene TRBJ2-2; D is undetermined. CDR1 LNHNV and CDR2 YYDKDF come from the germline V gene (reference sequence). With 6 bases removed from V and 4 bases from J, the gap between germline ends came to 6 bases. This CDR3 is built from 12 residues. Here the CDR3 reads CATRYGTGELFF. In DNA, the CDR3 is TGTGCCACCAGATACGGCACCGGGGAGCTGTTTTTT.

The chain combines TRBV12-3 or TRBV12-4 with TRBJ1-6; D gene uncertain. The CDR3 runs 16 residues. Trimming shortened V by 9 bases and J by 0 bases, and 15 bases separated the two germline ends. The CDR3 is CASSRPLSSYNSPLHF. As DNA, the CDR3 is TGTGCCAGTTCGAGACCACTGAGCTCCTATAATTCACCCCTCCACTTT.

In this sample, this clonotype turned up many times. This chain uses TRBV20-1 with TRBJ2-3; D gene ambiguous. The CDR3 is 11 residues long. Trimming stripped 5 bases from V and 3 bases from J, with 6 bases between. The germline V gene has CDR1 DFQATT and CDR2 SNEGSKA (reference sequence). The CDR3 DNA follows: TGCAGTGCTGAATATACAGATACGCAGTATTTT. This codes for CSAEYTDTQYF.

The rearrangement uses TRBV20-1 and TRBJ2-3, with no clear D. This CDR3 spans 14 amino acids. Germline lookup yields CDR1 DFQATT and CDR2 SNEGSKA (reference sequence). V was clipped by 2 bases and J by 3 bases, with 12 bases between them. CDR3 in amino acids: CSARRSRSTDTQYF. The CDR3 DNA follows: TGCAGTGCTAGAAGGTCCAGGTCGACAGATACGCAGTATTTT.

This clonotype occurred a few times. The CDR3 is CASRLAGTTDTQYF. CDR3 bases: TGTGCCAGCAGACTAGCGGGGACCACAGATACGCAGTATTTT. The chain uses TRBV12-3 or TRBV12-4 and TRBJ2-3; TRBD2 matches at 10 bases. Unmatched junction bases numbered 2, after V lost 6 bases and J lost 2 bases. The CDR3 runs to 14 residues.

This clonotype was observed at least ten times. V usage is TRBV20-1 and J usage is TRBJ1-1; D gene unclear. CDR1 is DFQATT and CDR2 is SNEGSKA in the germline V gene (reference sequence). V lost 1 base to trimming and J lost 8 bases, with 17 bases between them. CDR3 length: 14 amino acids. CDR3 in amino acids: CSARGVTAMGEAFF. CDR3 bases: TGCAGTGCTAGAGGGGTCACGGCTATGGGCGAAGCTTTCTTT.